This T cell receptor beta chain was sequenced during a study of blood T cell repertoires in COVID-19. The protocol was immunoSEQ multiplex PCR, while the TCRdb copy is restricted to in-frame clones and leaves out a portion. The sample lists some 400,000 clones; about 90% were seen once. Trimming removed 5 bases from V and 5 bases from J, with 9 bases in between. The germline V gene encodes CDR1 SGHTA and CDR2 FQGNSA. CDR3 length: 12 residues. In regard to this clone: The sample contains more than one DNA sequence encoding this CDR3.

This receptor was obtained from a man aged 18 to 30 with active or convalescent COVID-19. The chain links TRBV7-2 to TRBJ2-5; perhaps TRBD2 as D (5 bases). The sequenced material came from peripheral blood. CDR3 in amino acids: CASSRGGETQYF. CDR3 sequence (DNA): TGTGCCAGCAGCCGGGGTGGGGAGACCCAGTACTTC.